The T cell receptor beta chain under discussion was sequenced for a study of blood T cell repertoires in COVID-19. CDR3 length: 14 amino acids. Germline assignment: CDR1 SGHRS and CDR2 YFSETQ. J was trimmed by 5 bases and V by 4 bases; bases with no gene match: 6. Profiled with immunoSEQ multiplex PCR; TCRdb holds only in-frame clones, not every one. Of tens of thousands of clones in the sample, around 74% are singletons; the top ten hold about 3.9%. The receptor's source is a man between 65 and 79 years old with COVID-19, enrolled during active disease. The sequenced sample consisted of peripheral blood. The chain combines TRBV5-1 with TRBJ1-1; TRBD1 aligns across 9 bases. In nucleotides, the CDR3 is TGCGCCAGCAGCCCGGACAGGGGAGGGACTGAAGCTTTCTTT. It translates to CASSPDRGGTEAFF.